This T cell receptor beta chain was sequenced for a study of CD8 T cells in ankylosing spondylitis. This clonotype showed up many times. As yet, its antigen is unknown. Study findings and constraints: Some motif variants had been reported before (in reactive arthritis synovial fluid and blood). Seemingly distinctive of ankylosing spondylitis blood was a TCR beta motif formed by eight highly homologous variants. Disease-associated clones were reportedly significantly overrepresented in matched ankylosing spondylitis synovial fluid.

TCRdb reprocessed the 5' RACE reads with MiXCR, giving one entry per CDR3 protein. Of more than 400,000 distinct CDR3 sequences detected, approximately 5.3% appear once; the ten largest clones hold roughly 3.2%. Sequencing was done on a sample of blood, either unsorted or a sorted T cell fraction (not recorded which). This receptor was identified in a male donor with ankylosing spondylitis.

CDR3 bases: TGTGCCATCAGTGCAGGACAGGGGCTCTCTGGGGCCAACGTCCTGACTTTC. Translation gives CAISAGQGLSGANVLTF. This sequence joins TRBV10-3 and TRBJ2-6; TRBD1 agrees at 9 bases. The CDR3 sequence is 17 residues long. CDR1 ENHRY and CDR2 SYGVKD come from the germline V gene. V trimming: 4 bases; J trimming: 0 bases; junction bases outside the gene matches: 4.